A single sample is the source of the 17 T cell receptor beta chains below, sequenced in a study of shared clonotypes between healthy human individuals. Generated by immunoSEQ multiplex PCR, the TCRdb table keeps only in-frame clones and is missing some. The repertoire holds about 2 million clones, with about 94% as singletons. Cells designated naive CD8 were CD45RO-negative and were positively selected for CCR7, with terminally differentiated effector memory CD45RA+ cells excluded. Sequenced sample: naive CD8+ T cells sorted from blood. The receptors stem from a man between 18 and 29 years old in good health.

The chain has TRBV4-1 and TRBJ2-7; TRBD1 might be the D (5 bases). Germline V CDR1 and CDR2: MGHRA, YSYEKL. Between the trimmed V and J ends, which lost 0 bases and 3 bases, there was a span of 9 bases. This CDR3 region has 14 residues. CDR3 nucleotide sequence: TGCGCCAGCAGCCAAGACAGGGTGAACTACGAGCAGTACTTC. It translates to CASSQDRVNYEQYF.

The chain uses TRBV2 and TRBJ2-1, with 9 bases aligning to TRBD1. The CDR3 runs to 18 residues. Per the germline V gene, CDR1 is SNHLY and CDR2 is FYNNEI. V lost 3 bases, J lost 5 bases, and 14 bases stayed unmatched. In DNA form, the CDR3 reads TGTGCCAGCAGTGATTCGTTCGGACAGGGGACCCCGAACAATGAGCAGTTCTTC. This sequence encodes CASSDSFGQGTPNNEQFF.

This chain joins TRBV30 and TRBJ2-5; 8 nucleotides match TRBD1. Trimming at V came to 0 bases and at J to 4 bases, leaving 7 bases not matched to a gene. CDR3 length: 15 amino acids. Germline V lookup: CDR1 GTSNPN, CDR2 SVGIG (reference sequence). For the CDR3, the DNA is TGTGCCTGGAGTGTACAAGGCAGGGGGCTAGAGACCCAGTACTTC. Residues: CAWSVQGRGLETQYF.

This chain connects TRBV10-2 to TRBJ2-1, with 10 bases aligning to TRBD2. Losses at the gene ends were 8 bases for V and 4 bases for J; bases not matched to a gene: 5. CDR1 and CDR2 (germline): WSHSY, SAAADI. CDR3 length: 14 residues. DNA for the CDR3: TGCGCCAGCCGGCCGACTAGCGGGTACAATGAGCAGTTCTTC. Its protein product is CASRPTSGYNEQFF.

The chain combines TRBV7-9 with TRBJ2-1; the match to TRBD2 covers 11 bases. V was clipped by 4 bases and J by 8 bases; unmatched bases: 7. The CDR3 sequence is 15 residues long. CDR1 is SEHNR, CDR2 FQNEAQ, per germline (reference sequence). As DNA, the CDR3 is TGTGCCAGCAGCTCCGGGACTAGCGGTTGGGATGAGCAGTTCTTC. Translation gives CASSSGTSGWDEQFF.

This chain joins TRBV18 and TRBJ2-1; unclear D gene. Trimming pared 4 bases from V and 9 bases from J, leaving 7 bases between. The CDR3 length is 11 residues. CDR1 and CDR2 (germline): KGHSH, LQKENI. CDR3 in amino acids: CASSLGSEQFF. CDR3 coding DNA: TGTGCCAGCTCACTTGGCAGTGAGCAGTTCTTC.

This chain uses TRBV7-8 with TRBJ2-7; the match to TRBD1 covers 9 bases. CDR1 SGHVS and CDR2 FQNEAQ come from the germline V gene. The CDR3 totals 19 residues. The V and J ends lost 1 base and 0 bases, in that order; junction bases with no gene match: 13. CDR3 sequence: CASSLGGRTGAWGSYEQYF. Written as DNA, the CDR3 is TGTGCCAGCAGCTTAGGGGGTCGGACAGGGGCCTGGGGCTCCTACGAGCAGTACTTC. The variable domain in full, with the rest retrieved from reference TRBV7-8 and TRBJ2-7, is GAGVSQSPRYKVAKRGQDVALRCDPISGHVSLFWYQQALGQGPEFLTYFQNEAQLDKSGLPSDRFFAERPEGSVSTLKIQRTQQEDSAVYLCASSLGGRTGAWGSYEQYFGPGTRLTVT.

This chain joins TRBV11-2 and TRBJ2-5; 9 positions match TRBD2. The CDR3 length is 15 residues. J gave up 5 bases and V 1 base, and 5 bases lay outside the gene matches. Germline CDR1 is SGHAT and CDR2 is FQNNGV. The CDR3 DNA reads TGTGCCAGCAGCTTAGGCACTAGCGGGCGGGAGACCCAGTACTTC. Amino acids: CASSLGTSGRETQYF.

The rearrangement uses TRBV27 and TRBJ1-1; D gene ambiguous. This CDR3 contains 16 residues. Between the trimmed V and J ends, which lost 5 bases and 1 base, there was a span of 17 bases. Germline CDR1 reads MNHEY; CDR2 reads SMNVEV (reference sequence). CDR3 DNA sequence: TGTGCCAGCAGTCCGACCTTGGGTTACCCGAACACTGAAGCTTTCTTT. It specifies CASSPTLGYPNTEAFF.

CDR3 residues: CASKPQGEEGYTF. CDR3 bases: TGTGCCAGCAAACCACAGGGAGAGGAAGGCTACACCTTC. The chain joins TRBV7-9 to TRBJ1-2, with D possibly matching TRBD1 (6 bases). Germline V gene lookup returns CDR1 SEHNR and CDR2 FQNEAQ (reference sequence). The germline V and J ends were trimmed by 7 bases and 8 bases, with 17 bases remaining between them. The CDR3 runs 13 residues.

This sequence joins TRBV28 and TRBJ2-1; a possible D gene is TRBD2 (5 bases). The V end lost 8 bases, the J end lost 7 bases, and 21 bases lay between the germline ends. Germline CDR1 and CDR2: MDHEN and SYDVKM. This CDR3 is built from 15 residues. The CDR3 protein is CASGLRPVRGNEQFF. Written as DNA, the CDR3 is TGTGCCAGCGGCCTAAGACCGGTCCGCGGGAATGAGCAGTTCTTC.

The chain carries TRBV4-1 and TRBJ2-1; possible D gene TRBD1, 5 bases. V lost 0 bases to trimming and J lost 2 bases, with 8 bases between them. The germline CDR1 and CDR2 sequences are MGHRA and YSYEKL. CDR3 length: 15 residues. The CDR3 here is CASSQEGVTYNEQFF. CDR3 nucleotide sequence: TGCGCCAGCAGCCAAGAAGGGGTCACCTACAATGAGCAGTTCTTC.

A single count supports this clone. The rearrangement links TRBV6-1 to TRBJ2-1; 7 nucleotides line up with TRBD1. Germline CDR1 is MNHNS and CDR2 is SASEGT. The CDR3 runs to 16 residues. V was clipped by 4 bases and J by 7 bases; unmatched bases: 13. Here the CDR3 reads CASSVSGTALWNEQFF. In DNA form, the CDR3 reads TGTGCCAGCAGTGTCTCCGGGACAGCGTTATGGAATGAGCAGTTCTTC.

This chain links TRBV27 with TRBJ2-5, with D perhaps TRBD1 or TRBD2 (5 bases each). Deletions cut 0 bases from V and 0 bases from J, with 14 bases between. This CDR3 comprises 17 residues. CDR1 and CDR2 from the germline V gene are MNHEY and SMNVEV (reference sequence). The CDR3 loop is CASSLSPGTWYQETQYF. The DNA for the CDR3 is TGTGCCAGCAGTTTATCCCCCGGGACGTGGTACCAAGAGACCCAGTACTTC.

The chain joins TRBV16 to TRBJ2-3, with a possible D match to TRBD1 (6 bases). CDR1 KGHSY and CDR2 FQNENV come from the germline V gene. The V gene lost 6 bases and the J gene lost 4 bases, with 11 bases spanning the gap. This CDR3 is built from 13 residues. The CDR3 DNA reads TGTGCCAGCAGTCTGGGGGCTCCAGATACGCAGTATTTT. This sequence encodes CASSLGAPDTQYF.

Comment on this clone: This sample includes further DNA sequences coding for the same CDR3. The rearrangement uses TRBV4-3 and TRBJ2-7, with 8 nucleotides matching TRBD1. Germline V gives CDR1 LGHNA, CDR2 YSLEER. The CDR3 runs to 15 residues. The ends lost 0 bases at V and 3 bases at J; junction bases unmatched: 4. The CDR3 sequence: CASSQEGTGVYEQYF. CDR3 nucleotides: TGCGCCAGCAGCCAAGAAGGGACAGGAGTCTACGAGCAGTACTTC.

This chain joins TRBV2 and TRBJ1-1; D not certain. Looked up from germline, CDR1 is SNHLY and CDR2 is FYNNEI. V was trimmed by 5 bases and J by 11 bases, leaving 15 bases between them. There are 12 residues in the CDR3. The CDR3 is CASSPRVDDAFF. The CDR3 bases are TGTGCCAGCAGTCCCCGGGTGGATGACGCTTTCTTT.